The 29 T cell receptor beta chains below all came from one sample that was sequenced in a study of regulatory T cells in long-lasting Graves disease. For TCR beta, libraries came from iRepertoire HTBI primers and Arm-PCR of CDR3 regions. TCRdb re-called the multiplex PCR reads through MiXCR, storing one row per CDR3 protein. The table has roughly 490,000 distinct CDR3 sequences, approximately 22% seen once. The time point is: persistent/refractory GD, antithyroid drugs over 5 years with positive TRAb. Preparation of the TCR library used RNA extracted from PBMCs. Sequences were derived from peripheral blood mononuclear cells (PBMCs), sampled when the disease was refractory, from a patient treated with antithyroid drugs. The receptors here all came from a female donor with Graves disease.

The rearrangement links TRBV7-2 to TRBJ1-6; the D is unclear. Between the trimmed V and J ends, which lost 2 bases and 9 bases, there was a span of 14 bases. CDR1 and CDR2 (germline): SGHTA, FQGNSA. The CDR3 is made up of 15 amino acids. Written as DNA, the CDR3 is TGTGCCAGCAGCTTATACGGGGTCGAGAGTTCACCCCTCCACTTT. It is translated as CASSLYGVESSPLHF.

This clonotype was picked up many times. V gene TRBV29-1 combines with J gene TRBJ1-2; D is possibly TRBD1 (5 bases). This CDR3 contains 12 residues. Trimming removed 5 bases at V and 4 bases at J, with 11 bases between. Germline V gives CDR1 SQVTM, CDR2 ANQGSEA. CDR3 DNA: TGCAGCGTTTCAGGGTTGAGCTATGGCTACACCTTC. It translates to CSVSGLSYGYTF.

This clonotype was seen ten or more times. The CDR3 DNA reads TGTGCCAGCAAGAAACGTACGACAACCTACGAGCAGTACTTC. Translating it yields CASKKRTTTYEQYF. The chain is built from TRBV12-3 or TRBV12-4 and TRBJ2-7, with D unclear. The CDR3 loop spans 14 amino acids. The V and J ends lost 7 bases and 2 bases respectively, with 15 bases between them.

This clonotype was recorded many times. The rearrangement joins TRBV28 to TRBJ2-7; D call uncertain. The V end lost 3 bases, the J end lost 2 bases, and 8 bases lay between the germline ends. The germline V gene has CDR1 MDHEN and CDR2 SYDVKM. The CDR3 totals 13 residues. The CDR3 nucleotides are TGTGCCAGCAGTTTCGTAGACACCTACGAGCAGTACTTC. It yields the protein CASSFVDTYEQYF.

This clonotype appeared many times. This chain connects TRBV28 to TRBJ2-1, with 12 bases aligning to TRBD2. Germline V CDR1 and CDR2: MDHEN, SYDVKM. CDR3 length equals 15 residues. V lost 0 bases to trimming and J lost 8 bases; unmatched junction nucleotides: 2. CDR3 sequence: CASSLWASGRDEQFF. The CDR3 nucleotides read TGTGCCAGCAGTTTATGGGCTAGCGGGAGGGATGAGCAGTTCTTC.

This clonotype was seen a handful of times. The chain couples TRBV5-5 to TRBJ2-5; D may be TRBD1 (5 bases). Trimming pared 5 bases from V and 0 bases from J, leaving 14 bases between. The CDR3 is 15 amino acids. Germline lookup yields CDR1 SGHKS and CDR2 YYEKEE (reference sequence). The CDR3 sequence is CASSQRDSYQETQYF. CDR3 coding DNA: TGTGCCAGCAGTCAGCGCGACAGCTACCAAGAGACCCAGTACTTC.

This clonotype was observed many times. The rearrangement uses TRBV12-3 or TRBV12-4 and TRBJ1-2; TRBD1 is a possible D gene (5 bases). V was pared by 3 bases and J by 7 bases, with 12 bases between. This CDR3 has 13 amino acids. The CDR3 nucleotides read TGTGCCAGCAGTTTCCACCAGGGTCTTGGCTACACCTTC. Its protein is CASSFHQGLGYTF.

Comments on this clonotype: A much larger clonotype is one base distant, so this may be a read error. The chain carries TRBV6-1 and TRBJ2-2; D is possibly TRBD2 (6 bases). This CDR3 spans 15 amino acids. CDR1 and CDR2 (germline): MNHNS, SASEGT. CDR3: CASSEKGGRTGGLFF. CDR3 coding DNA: TGTGCCAGCAGTGAAAAGGGAGGTAGGACCGGGGGGCTGTTTTTT.

CDR3 in amino acids: CASSLYPMGGETEAFF. The CDR3 bases are TGTGCCAGCAGCTTGTACCCTATGGGCGGGGAAACTGAAGCTTTCTTT. The V call is TRBV7-9, the J call TRBJ1-1; D remains ambiguous. Trimming stripped 3 bases from V and 5 bases from J, with 19 bases between. There are 16 residues in the CDR3. Germline values: CDR1 SEHNR, CDR2 FQNEAQ (reference sequence).

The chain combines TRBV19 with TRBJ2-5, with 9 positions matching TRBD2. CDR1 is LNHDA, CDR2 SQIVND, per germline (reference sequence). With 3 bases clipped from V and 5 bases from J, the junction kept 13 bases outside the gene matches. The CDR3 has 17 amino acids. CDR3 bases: TGTGCCAGTAGTATGGGGGGAGCGGGAGGTCTCTGGGAGACCCAGTACTTC. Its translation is CASSMGGAGGLWETQYF.

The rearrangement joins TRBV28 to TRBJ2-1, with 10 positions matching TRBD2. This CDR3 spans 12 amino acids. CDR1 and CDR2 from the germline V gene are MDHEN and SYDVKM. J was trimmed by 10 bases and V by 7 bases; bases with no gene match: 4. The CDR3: CASTGLAEEQFF. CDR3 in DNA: TGTGCCAGCACTGGACTAGCGGAAGAGCAGTTCTTC.

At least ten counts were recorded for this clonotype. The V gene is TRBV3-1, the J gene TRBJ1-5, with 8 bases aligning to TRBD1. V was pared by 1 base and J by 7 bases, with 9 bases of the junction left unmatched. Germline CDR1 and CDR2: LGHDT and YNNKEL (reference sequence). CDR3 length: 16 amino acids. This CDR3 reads CASSQAGGTGKQPQHF. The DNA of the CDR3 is TGTGCCAGCAGCCAAGCCGGTGGGACAGGAAAACAGCCCCAGCATTTT.

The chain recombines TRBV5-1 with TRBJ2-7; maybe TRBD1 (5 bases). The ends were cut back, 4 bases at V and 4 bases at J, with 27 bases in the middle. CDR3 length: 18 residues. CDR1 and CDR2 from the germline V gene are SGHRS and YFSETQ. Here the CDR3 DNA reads TGCGCCAGCAGCCCAACATTCCCGGACACTGGCTTTGGTTACGAGCAGTACTTC. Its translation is CASSPTFPDTGFGYEQYF. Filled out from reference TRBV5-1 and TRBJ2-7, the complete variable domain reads KAGVTQTPRYLIKTRGQQVTLSCSPISGHRSVSWYQQTPGQGLQFLFEYFSETQRNKGNFPGRFSGRQFSNSRSEMNVSTLELGDSALYLCASSPTFPDTGFGYEQYFGPGTRLTVT.

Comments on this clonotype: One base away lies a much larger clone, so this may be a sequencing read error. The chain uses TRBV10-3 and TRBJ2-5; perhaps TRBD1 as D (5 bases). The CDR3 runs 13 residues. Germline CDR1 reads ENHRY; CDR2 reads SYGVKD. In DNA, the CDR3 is TGTGCCAGCAGTTGGGCAGGGAAAGAGACCCAGTACTTC. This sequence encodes CASSWAGKETQYF.

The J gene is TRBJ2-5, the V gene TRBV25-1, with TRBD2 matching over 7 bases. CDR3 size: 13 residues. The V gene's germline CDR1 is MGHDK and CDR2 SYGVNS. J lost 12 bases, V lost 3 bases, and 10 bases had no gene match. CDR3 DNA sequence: TGTGCCAGCAGTGAGGGGGGGAGTTATAACGAGTACTTC. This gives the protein CASSEGGSYNEYF.

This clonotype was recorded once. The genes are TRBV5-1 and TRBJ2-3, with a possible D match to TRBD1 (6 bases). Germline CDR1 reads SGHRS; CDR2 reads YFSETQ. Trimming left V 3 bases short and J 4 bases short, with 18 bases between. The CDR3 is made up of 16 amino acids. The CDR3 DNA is TGCGCCAGCAGCTCCGAACAGGGTGCGGGCGCAGATACGCAGTATTTT. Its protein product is CASSSEQGAGADTQYF. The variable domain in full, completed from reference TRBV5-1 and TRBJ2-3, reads KAGVTQTPRYLIKTRGQQVTLSCSPISGHRSVSWYQQTPGQGLQFLFEYFSETQRNKGNFPGRFSGRQFSNSRSEMNVSTLELGDSALYLCASSSEQGAGADTQYFGPGTRLTVL.

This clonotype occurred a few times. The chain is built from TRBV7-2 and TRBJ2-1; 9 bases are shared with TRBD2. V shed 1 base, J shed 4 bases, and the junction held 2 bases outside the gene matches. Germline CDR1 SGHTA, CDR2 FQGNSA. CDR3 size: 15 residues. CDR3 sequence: CASSLGTSAYNEQFF. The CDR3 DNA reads TGTGCCAGCAGCTTAGGGACTAGCGCTTACAATGAGCAGTTCTTC.

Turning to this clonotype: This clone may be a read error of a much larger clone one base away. CDR3 sequence: CAGSAGQGDSSNQPQHF. CDR3 in DNA: TGTGCCGGTAGTGCCGGACAGGGGGATAGTAGCAATCAGCCCCAGCATTTT. The chain carries TRBV19 and TRBJ1-5; 10 nucleotides line up with TRBD1. From germline, CDR1 is LNHDA and CDR2 SQIVND (reference sequence). The CDR3 has 17 amino acids.

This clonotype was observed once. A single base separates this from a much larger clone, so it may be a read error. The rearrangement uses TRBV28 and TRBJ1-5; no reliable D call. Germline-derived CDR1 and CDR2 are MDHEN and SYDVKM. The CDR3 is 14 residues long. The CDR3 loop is CASSSLNSNQPRHF. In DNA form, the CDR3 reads TGTGCCAGCAGTTCCCTGAATAGCAATCAGCCCCGGCATTTT.

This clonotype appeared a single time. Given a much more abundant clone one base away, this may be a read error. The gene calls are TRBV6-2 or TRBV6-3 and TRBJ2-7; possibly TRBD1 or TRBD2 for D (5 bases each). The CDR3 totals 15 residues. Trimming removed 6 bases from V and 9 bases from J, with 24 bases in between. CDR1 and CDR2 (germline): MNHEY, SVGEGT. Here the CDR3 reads CASRPPGRAVTRQYF. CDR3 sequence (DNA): TGTGCCAGCAGGCCACCGGGACGAGCGGTTACAAGGCAGTACTTC.

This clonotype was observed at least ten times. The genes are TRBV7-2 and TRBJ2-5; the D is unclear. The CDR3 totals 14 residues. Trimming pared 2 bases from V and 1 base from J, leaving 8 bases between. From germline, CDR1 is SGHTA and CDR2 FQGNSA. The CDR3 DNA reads TGTGCCAGCAGCTTACGGAGATTCCAAGAGACCCAGTACTTC. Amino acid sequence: CASSLRRFQETQYF.

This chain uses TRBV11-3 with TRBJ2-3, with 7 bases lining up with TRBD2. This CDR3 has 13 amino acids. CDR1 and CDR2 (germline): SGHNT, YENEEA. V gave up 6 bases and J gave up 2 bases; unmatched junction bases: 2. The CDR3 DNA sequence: TGTGCCAGCAGGCGGGAGTACACAGATACGCAGTATTTT. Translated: CASRREYTDTQYF.

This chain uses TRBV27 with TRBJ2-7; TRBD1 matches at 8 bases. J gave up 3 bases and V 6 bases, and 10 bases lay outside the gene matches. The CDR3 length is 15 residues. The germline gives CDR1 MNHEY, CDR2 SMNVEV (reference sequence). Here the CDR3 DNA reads TGTGCCAGCAGCCTGATGGGACAGGTGCACTACGAGCAGTACTTC. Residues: CASSLMGQVHYEQYF.

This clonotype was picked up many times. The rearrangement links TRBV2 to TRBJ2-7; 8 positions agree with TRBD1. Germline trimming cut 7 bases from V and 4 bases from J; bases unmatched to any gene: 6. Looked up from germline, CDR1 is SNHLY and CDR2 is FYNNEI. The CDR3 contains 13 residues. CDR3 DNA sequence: TGTGCCAGCAAGGGGCAGGGGGCTTACGAGCAGTACTTC. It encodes CASKGQGAYEQYF.

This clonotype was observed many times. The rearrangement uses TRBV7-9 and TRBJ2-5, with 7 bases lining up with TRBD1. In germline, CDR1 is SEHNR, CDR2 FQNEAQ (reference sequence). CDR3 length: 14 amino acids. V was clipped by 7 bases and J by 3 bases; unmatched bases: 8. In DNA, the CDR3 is TGTGCCAGCACCTCCCAAGACAGGGAAGAGACCCAGTACTTC. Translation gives CASTSQDREETQYF.

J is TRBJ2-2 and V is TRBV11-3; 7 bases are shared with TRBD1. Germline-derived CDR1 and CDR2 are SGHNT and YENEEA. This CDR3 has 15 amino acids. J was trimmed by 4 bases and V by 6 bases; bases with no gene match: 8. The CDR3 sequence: CASRPRDSSTGELFF. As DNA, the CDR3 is TGTGCCAGCAGACCAAGGGACAGCTCCACCGGGGAGCTGTTTTTT.

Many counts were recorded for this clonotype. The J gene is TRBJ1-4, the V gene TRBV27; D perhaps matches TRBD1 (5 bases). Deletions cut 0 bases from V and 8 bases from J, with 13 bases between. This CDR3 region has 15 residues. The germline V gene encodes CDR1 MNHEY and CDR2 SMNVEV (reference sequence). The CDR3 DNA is TGTGCCAGCAGTTTATCCGGGGGTTGGGGCGAAAAACTGTTTTTT. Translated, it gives CASSLSGGWGEKLFF.

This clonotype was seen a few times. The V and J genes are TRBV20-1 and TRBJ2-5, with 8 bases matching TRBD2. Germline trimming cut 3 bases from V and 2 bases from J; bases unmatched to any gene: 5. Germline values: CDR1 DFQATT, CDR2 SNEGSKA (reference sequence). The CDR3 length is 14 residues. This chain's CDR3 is CSASLASGQETQYF. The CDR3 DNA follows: TGCAGTGCTAGTCTGGCTAGCGGGCAAGAGACCCAGTACTTC.

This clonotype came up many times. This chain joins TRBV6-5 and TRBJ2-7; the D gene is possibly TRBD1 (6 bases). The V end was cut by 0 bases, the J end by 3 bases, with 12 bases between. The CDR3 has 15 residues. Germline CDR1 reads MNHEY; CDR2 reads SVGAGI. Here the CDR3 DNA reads TGTGCCAGCAGTTACTCGAAGGGGGAAGGCTACGAGCAGTACTTC. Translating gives CASSYSKGEGYEQYF.